These 26 T cell receptor beta chains were sequenced from one sample in a study of cytomegalovirus exposure and HLA in healthy donors. The primer mix had 60 Vbeta and 13 Jbeta primers. The repertoire was sequenced with immunoSEQ multiplex PCR; TCRdb's copy has only in-frame clones and lacks some. The sample shows 120,000 or so clones, around 84% of them seen only once. The sequenced sample was PBMCs. Receptors were obtained from a man younger than 35 in good health and CMV-seronegative.

The chain employs TRBV9 and TRBJ2-1; 15 bases agree with TRBD2. Germline V gives CDR1 SGDLS, CDR2 YYNGEE. With V trimmed by 4 bases and J by 0 bases, 8 bases remained unmatched. This CDR3 contains 19 residues. CDR3 nucleotide sequence: TGTGCCAGCAGCCAGGTGGGACTAGCGGGGGGCAGCTCCTACAATGAGCAGTTCTTC. The encoded protein is CASSQVGLAGGSSYNEQFF.

The V call is TRBV27, the J call TRBJ1-2, with no clear D. Trimming took off 3 bases at V and 1 base at J, with 12 bases between the two ends. Germline CDR1 and CDR2: MNHEY and SMNVEV (reference sequence). There are 15 residues in the CDR3. The chain's CDR3 is CASSFFLGSNYGYTF. CDR3 coding DNA: TGTGCCAGCAGTTTTTTCTTGGGCAGTAACTATGGCTACACCTTC.

V gene TRBV6-5 combines with J gene TRBJ2-7; 7 bases agree with TRBD1. The V gene's germline CDR1 is MNHEY and CDR2 SVGAGI. The CDR3 consists of 12 residues. Losses at the gene ends were 5 bases for V and 6 bases for J; bases not matched to a gene: 4. CDR3 sequence (DNA): TGTGCCAGCAGTATAGGGGGCGCCGAGCAGTACTTC. Residues: CASSIGGAEQYF.

The genes are TRBV19 and TRBJ2-7; possible D gene TRBD1, 6 bases. The germline CDR1 and CDR2 sequences are LNHDA and SQIVND (reference sequence). The V gene lost 5 bases and the J gene lost 5 bases, with 16 bases spanning the gap. This CDR3 is 14 amino acids long. CDR3 bases: TGTGCCAGTAGTCCCGGGACATTGGTCGACGAGCAGTACTTC. Translating it yields CASSPGTLVDEQYF.

The chain combines TRBV4-2 with TRBJ2-5, with 7 bases identical to TRBD2. Germline values: CDR1 LGHNA, CDR2 YNFKEQ. CDR3 length equals 18 residues. Trimming took 0 bases from V and 4 from J; bases not matched to a gene: 14. The CDR3 loop reads CASSQDTLAGRARETQYF. CDR3 DNA sequence: TGTGCCAGCAGCCAAGATACTTTAGCGGGCAGAGCACGAGAGACCCAGTACTTC.

V usage is TRBV18 and J usage is TRBJ1-1; no firm D call. V was clipped by 3 bases and J by 1 base, with 12 bases between them. CDR3 length equals 15 residues. The V gene's germline CDR1 is KGHSH and CDR2 LQKENI. The CDR3 DNA follows: TGTGCCAGCTCACCTTATCGGGAAGGGAACACTGAAGCTTTCTTT. It is translated as CASSPYREGNTEAFF.

This clone has just a few counts. The chain uses TRBV6-1 and TRBJ1-1; 7 bases fit TRBD1. Germline V gene sequence: CDR1 MNHNS, CDR2 SASEGT. With 2 bases clipped from V and 4 bases from J, the junction kept 4 bases outside the gene matches. CDR3 length: 14 residues. In DNA, the CDR3 is TGTGCCAGCAGTGAACTAGACAGGGTCACTGAAGCTTTCTTT. Encoded protein: CASSELDRVTEAFF.

The chain employs TRBV11-2 and TRBJ2-7; 7 bases map to TRBD2. The CDR3 is 14 residues long. V lost 1 base and J lost 6; bases outside the gene matches: 6. Germline V gene lookup returns CDR1 SGHAT and CDR2 FQNNGV. The CDR3 region has the DNA TGTGCCAGCAGCTTAGTACGTTCGGGGGGCGAGCAGTACTTC. Its protein product is CASSLVRSGGEQYF.

V and J are TRBV6-6 and TRBJ1-1; 8 bases agree with TRBD1. Trimming at V came to 6 bases and at J to 5 bases, leaving 5 bases not matched to a gene. Per the germline V gene, CDR1 is MNHNY and CDR2 is SVGAGI (reference sequence). This CDR3 has 13 amino acids. CDR3 protein: CASSRRQGTEAFF. The CDR3 DNA reads TGTGCCAGCAGCCGTAGACAGGGGACTGAAGCTTTCTTT.

In its sample, this clone was seen once. This chain connects TRBV2 to TRBJ1-6; 7 bases agree with TRBD1. Looked up from germline, CDR1 is SNHLY and CDR2 is FYNNEI. J was trimmed by 5 bases and V by 8 bases; bases with no gene match: 6. CDR3 length equals 14 residues. The CDR3 sequence is CASFAGQHNSPLHF. Here the CDR3 DNA reads TGTGCCAGCTTTGCGGGACAGCATAATTCACCCCTCCACTTT.

The chain uses TRBV29-1 and TRBJ2-5; D is uncertain. CDR3 size: 11 residues. CDR1 and CDR2 (germline): SQVTM, ANQGSEA. The CDR3 spells CSFGNQETQYF. CDR3 DNA: TGCAGTTTTGGCAACCAAGAGACCCAGTACTTC. The full variable domain, its missing parts supplied by reference TRBV29-1 and TRBJ2-5, is SAVISQKPSRDICQRGTSLTIQCQVDSQVTMMFWYRQQPGQSLTLIATANQGSEATYESGFVIDKFPISRPNLTFSTLTVSNMSPEDSSIYLCSFGNQETQYFGPGTRLLVL.

The chain is built from TRBV4-1 and TRBJ2-7; D is possibly TRBD2 (7 bases). V shed 4 bases and J shed 2 bases, with 18 bases lying between them. Germline CDR1 is MGHRA and CDR2 is YSYEKL. The CDR3 length is 16 residues. The CDR3 sequence: CASSPLFGGPTYEQYF. In DNA, the CDR3 is TGCGCCAGCAGCCCCCTATTCGGGGGGCCGACCTACGAGCAGTACTTC.

This clone was detected once. V gene TRBV5-1 combines with J gene TRBJ2-5; D call uncertain. The J call is doubtful: the DNA matches TRBJ2-7 better. There are 11 residues in the CDR3. CDR1 and CDR2 from the germline V gene are SGHRS and YFSETQ. The CDR3 loop is CASSSFYEQYF. DNA for the CDR3: TGCGCCAGCAGCTCTTTCTACGAGCAGTACTTC.

The V and J genes are TRBV4-2 and TRBJ2-3, with 8 bases fitting TRBD2. Trimming at V came to 0 bases and at J to 6 bases, leaving 17 bases not matched to a gene. Germline CDR1 is LGHNA and CDR2 is YNFKEQ. The CDR3 is made up of 19 amino acids. DNA for the CDR3: TGTGCCAGCAGCCAAGATGAAGGAGCCGGGGGGGCCGAGTTCGATACGCAGTATTTT. It yields the protein CASSQDEGAGGAEFDTQYF.

The chain has TRBV7-2 and TRBJ1-2, with 10 bases lining up with TRBD1. Germline V gives CDR1 SGHTA, CDR2 FQGNSA. The V and J ends lost 4 bases and 4 bases, in that order; junction bases with no gene match: 3. The CDR3 length is 14 residues. DNA for the CDR3: TGTGCCAGCAGCTCTAGGACAGGGGGCTATGGCTACACCTTC. It yields the protein CASSSRTGGYGYTF.

The chain carries TRBV6-6 and TRBJ2-1; 7 nucleotides line up with TRBD1. Germline values: CDR1 MNHNY, CDR2 SVGAGI (reference sequence). J was trimmed by 12 bases and V by 5 bases; bases with no gene match: 13. This CDR3 is built from 14 residues. The CDR3 DNA reads TGTGCCAGCAGTACCGGGACAGCGGCCCAGGCGCAGTTCTTC. Protein sequence: CASSTGTAAQAQFF.

This clone has just one count. The chain has TRBV5-5 and TRBJ2-5; 10 positions agree with TRBD1. Germline CDR1 reads SGHKS; CDR2 reads YYEKEE (reference sequence). The CDR3 is made up of 16 amino acids. The junction had 3 bases not matched to a gene; V was cut back by 0 bases and J by 1 base. CDR3 protein: CASSLGQGAGQETQYF. The CDR3, as DNA: TGTGCCAGCAGCTTGGGACAGGGGGCCGGCCAAGAGACCCAGTACTTC. Based on the CDR3 plus reference TRBV5-5 and TRBJ2-5, the full variable domain is DAGVTQSPTHLIKTRGQQVTLRCSPISGHKSVSWYQQVLGQGPQFIFQYYEKEERGRGNFPDRFSARQFPNYSSELNVNALLLGDSALYLCASSLGQGAGQETQYFGPGTRLLVL.

This rearrangement joins TRBV9 to TRBJ2-7; D may be TRBD2 (6 bases). V was clipped by 0 bases and J by 0 bases, with 10 bases between them. The CDR3 loop spans 15 amino acids. The germline gives CDR1 SGDLS, CDR2 YYNGEE. The CDR3 DNA is TGTGCCAGCAGCGTAGCTGGGCGGGGCTCCTACGAGCAGTACTTC. Its protein product is CASSVAGRGSYEQYF.

The V call is TRBV15, the J call TRBJ2-2; 10 nucleotides match TRBD1. Trimming at V came to 5 bases and at J to 6 bases, leaving 6 bases not matched to a gene. CDR3 length: 15 residues. Germline values: CDR1 LNHNV, CDR2 YYDKDF (reference sequence). The CDR3 coding sequence is TGTGCCACCAGCTCTCGACAGGGGGCGGCCGGGGAGCTGTTTTTT. Protein: CATSSRQGAAGELFF.

The rearrangement links TRBV9 to TRBJ1-1; 7 nucleotides match TRBD1. The CDR3 extends over 16 amino acids. Germline values: CDR1 SGDLS, CDR2 YYNGEE. V dropped 6 bases and J dropped 1; count of bases not matched to a gene: 12. The CDR3 region has the DNA TGTGCCAGCACCCCCTCAGGGGGTGGTGGGAACACTGAAGCTTTCTTT. Amino acid sequence: CASTPSGGGGNTEAFF.

This chain connects TRBV7-8 to TRBJ2-5; D might be TRBD1 (6 bases). This CDR3 comprises 15 residues. V shed 5 bases and J shed 4 bases, with 17 bases lying between them. Per the germline V gene, CDR1 is SGHVS and CDR2 is FQNEAQ. DNA of the CDR3: TGTGCCAGCAGCCCGAACAGGGTAGAAGGAGAGACCCAGTACTTC. This sequence encodes CASSPNRVEGETQYF. Full variable domain (missing parts from reference TRBV7-8 and TRBJ2-5): GAGVSQSPRYKVAKRGQDVALRCDPISGHVSLFWYQQALGQGPEFLTYFQNEAQLDKSGLPSDRFFAERPEGSVSTLKIQRTQQEDSAVYLCASSPNRVEGETQYFGPGTRLLVL.

CDR3 protein: CASRGTGGPYEQYF. The DNA of the CDR3 is TGTGCCAGTAGGGGGACAGGGGGTCCCTACGAGCAGTACTTC. The genes are TRBV19 and TRBJ2-5; 11 nucleotides agree with TRBD1. The end of the DNA is better explained by TRBJ2-7, so the J call may be wrong. The CDR3 spans 14 residues. CDR1 and CDR2 from the germline V gene are LNHDA and SQIVND (reference sequence).

The rearrangement links TRBV2 to TRBJ2-3; 8 nucleotides line up with TRBD1. J gave up 8 bases and V 6 bases, and 10 bases lay outside the gene matches. This CDR3 has 14 residues. From germline, CDR1 is SNHLY and CDR2 FYNNEI. The CDR3 nucleotides are TGTGCCAGCAGCCCGGGACAGGCCTCTCGTACGCAGTATTTT. This sequence encodes CASSPGQASRTQYF.

The chain is built from TRBV25-1 and TRBJ1-6; D is unclear. CDR3 size: 14 residues. The germline gives CDR1 MGHDK, CDR2 SYGVNS. Deletions cut 3 bases from V and 7 bases from J, with 10 bases between. The CDR3 DNA is TGTGCCAGCAGTGAGTTGAGGGTAAATTCACCCCTCCACTTT. Translation: CASSELRVNSPLHF.

The V gene is TRBV19, the J gene TRBJ1-1, with TRBD1 matching over 7 bases. Trimming cost V 5 bases and J 12 bases; bases outside gene matches: 6. This CDR3 is built from 11 residues. Germline V gene data show CDR1 as LNHDA and CDR2 as SQIVND (reference sequence). The CDR3 reads CASSDDRATFF. The CDR3 DNA reads TGTGCCAGTAGTGACGACAGGGCGACTTTCTTT. Full variable domain (remainder filled in from reference TRBV19 and TRBJ1-1): DGGITQSPKYLFRKEGQNVTLSCEQNLNHDAMYWYRQDPGQGLRLIYYSQIVNDFQKGDIAEGYSVSREKKESFPLTVTSAQKNPTAFYLCASSDDRATFFGQGTRLTVV.

V usage is TRBV5-1 and J usage is TRBJ2-6; 9 nucleotides align to TRBD1. The CDR3 has 20 residues. Germline-derived CDR1 and CDR2 are SGHRS and YFSETQ. Trimming cost V 0 bases and J 1 base; bases outside gene matches: 11. The CDR3 nucleotides are TGCGCCAGCAGCTTGGCTCGCCAGACAGGGGGAACTTCTGGGGCCAACGTCCTGACTTTC. Its translation is CASSLARQTGGTSGANVLTF.